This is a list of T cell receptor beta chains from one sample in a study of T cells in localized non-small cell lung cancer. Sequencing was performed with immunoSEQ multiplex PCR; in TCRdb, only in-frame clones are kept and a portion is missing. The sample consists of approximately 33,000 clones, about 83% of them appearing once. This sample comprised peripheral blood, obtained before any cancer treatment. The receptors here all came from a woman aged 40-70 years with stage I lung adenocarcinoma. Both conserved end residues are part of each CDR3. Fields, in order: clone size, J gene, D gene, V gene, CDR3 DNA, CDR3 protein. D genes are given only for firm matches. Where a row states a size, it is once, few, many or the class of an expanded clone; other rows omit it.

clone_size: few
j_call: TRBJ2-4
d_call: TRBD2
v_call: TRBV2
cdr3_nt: TGTGCCAGCAGTTTAAGACTAGCGGGGGACCTAGCCAAAAACATTCAGTACTTC
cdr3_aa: CASSLRLAGDLAKNIQYF

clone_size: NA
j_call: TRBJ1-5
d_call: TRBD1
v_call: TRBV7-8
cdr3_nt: TGTGCCAGCAGCACCGGACAGGGAAGCAATCAGCCCCAGCATTTT
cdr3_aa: CASSTGQGSNQPQHF

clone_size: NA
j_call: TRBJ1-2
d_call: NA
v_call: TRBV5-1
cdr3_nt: TGCGCCAGCGGACTGGACAGCCCCAACTATGGCTACACCTTC
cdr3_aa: CASGLDSPNYGYTF

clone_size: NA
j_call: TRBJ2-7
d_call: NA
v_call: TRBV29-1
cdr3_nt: TGCAGCGTTGCAGGGGCCGGCGAGCAGTACTTC
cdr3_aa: CSVAGAGEQYF

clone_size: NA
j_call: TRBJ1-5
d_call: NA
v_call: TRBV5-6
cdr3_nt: TGTGCCAGCAGCTTTTTCAGTGGCAATCAGCCCCAGCATTTT
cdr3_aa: CASSFFSGNQPQHF

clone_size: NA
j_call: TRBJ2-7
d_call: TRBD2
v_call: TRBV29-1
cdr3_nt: TGCAGCGTTAAGGTAGCGGGGGGGCGCGAGCAGTACTTC
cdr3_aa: CSVKVAGGREQYF

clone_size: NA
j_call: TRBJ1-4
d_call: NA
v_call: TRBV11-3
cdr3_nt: TGTGCCAGCAGCTTAGCCCCAGCCATGAATGAAAAACTGTTTTTT
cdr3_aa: CASSLAPAMNEKLFF

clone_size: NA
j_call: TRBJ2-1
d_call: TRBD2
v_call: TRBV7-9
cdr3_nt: TGTGCCAGCAGCTCCATTACTAGCGGGGGGGCCGATGAGCAGTTCTTC
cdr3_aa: CASSSITSGGADEQFF

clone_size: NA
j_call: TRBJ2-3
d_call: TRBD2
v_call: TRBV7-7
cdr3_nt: TGTGCCAGCAGCTTCGGGACTAGCGGGGGCACAGATACGCAGTATTTT
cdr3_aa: CASSFGTSGGTDTQYF

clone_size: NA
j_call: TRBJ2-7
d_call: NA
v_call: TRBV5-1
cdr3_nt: TGCGCCAGCAGCTTGACGGCGGGCCCCTACGAGCAGTACTTC
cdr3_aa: CASSLTAGPYEQYF

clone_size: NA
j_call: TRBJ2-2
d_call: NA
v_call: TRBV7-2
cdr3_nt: TGTGCCAGCAGCCGACTAAGGTTGGGGGCCGGCACCGGGGAGCTGTTTTTT
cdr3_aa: CASSRLRLGAGTGELFF

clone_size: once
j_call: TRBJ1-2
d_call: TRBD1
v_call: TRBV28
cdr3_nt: TGTGCCAGCAGGCCTACAGGGGCGGGGAACTATGGCTACACCTTC
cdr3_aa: CASRPTGAGNYGYTF

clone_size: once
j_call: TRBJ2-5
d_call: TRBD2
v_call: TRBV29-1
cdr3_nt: TGCAGCGTTGGCGGGGGGGGACAAGAGACCCAGTACTTC
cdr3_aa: CSVGGGGQETQYF

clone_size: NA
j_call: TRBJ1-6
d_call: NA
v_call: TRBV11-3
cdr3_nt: TGTGCCAGCAGCTTAGACAGGAATTCATCCCTCCACTTT
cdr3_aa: CASSLDRNSSLHF

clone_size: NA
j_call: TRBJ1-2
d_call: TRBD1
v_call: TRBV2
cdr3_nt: TGTGCCAGCCGAGACAGGGGGCCCTATGGCTACACCTTC
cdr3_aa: CASRDRGPYGYTF

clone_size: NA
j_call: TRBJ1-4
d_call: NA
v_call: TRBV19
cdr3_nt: TGTGCCAGTAGTGGGGTATCTAATGAAAAACTGTTTTTT
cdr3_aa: CASSGVSNEKLFF

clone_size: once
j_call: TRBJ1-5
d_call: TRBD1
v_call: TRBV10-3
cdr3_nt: TGTGCCATCAGCAGGGGGGAGGAGCAGCCCCAGCATTTT
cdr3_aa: CAISRGEEQPQHF